This TCR beta chain comes out of a study of shared clonotypes between healthy human individuals. Data came from immunoSEQ multiplex PCR; TCRdb stores just in-frame clones and leaves some out. The sample has under 1,100,000 clones, roughly 75% seen once. CDR3 length: 11 residues. V was pared by 0 bases and J by 5 bases, with 5 bases between. Germline CDR1 GTSNPN, CDR2 SVGIG (reference sequence). Concerning this clone itself: Other nucleotide sequences in the sample specify the same CDR3.

Participating donors were healthy, HIV-negative adults free of recent acute infections or vaccinations. The chain combines TRBV30 with TRBJ2-7; D ambiguous. The sequenced sample consisted of memory CD4+ T cells sorted from blood. Subset reported: CD45RA-negative fraction. The clonotype originates from a man younger than 30 in good health. This chain's CDR3 is CAWSVRDEQYF. The CDR3 DNA reads TGTGCCTGGAGTGTACGTGACGAGCAGTACTTC.